The source of this T cell receptor (beta chain) is a study of T cell responses to AZD1222 COVID-19 vaccine. Study observations and caveats: Vaccine-associated CD4 TCRs ranged over spike, dominating at 160-218 and 743-854. Baseline seropositives among AZD1222 recipients totaled only 5 to 7. Without day 14 samples, only post-peak T cell repertoires were studied.

The table came from immunoSEQ multiplex PCR; TCRdb's copy has only in-frame clones and leaves some out. The table includes some 150,000 clones, roughly 90% detected once. Germline-derived CDR1 and CDR2 are SGHRS and YFSETQ. The CDR3 totals 14 residues. Points on this clone: Its antigen remains unknown. One end of the junction fails to match germline, which may point to a read error.

The sequence was collected from an adult who received the AZD1222 COVID-19 vaccine. The sequenced sample was peripheral blood, obtained 28 days after the second AZD1222 dose. V usage is TRBV5-1 and J usage is TRBJ1-2; 9 nucleotides match TRBD1. CDR3 sequence: CASSFELNRGPYIF. The CDR3 nucleotides are TGCGCCAGCAGTTTCGAGCTAAACAGGGGGCCCTACATCTTC.